The T cell receptor (beta chain) under discussion was sequenced for a study of siplizumab effects on memory and regulatory T cells. The study's findings and limits: There were only a minor fraction of alloreactive clones that mapped to unstimulated subsets. The alloresponse seemed to draw substantially on naive T cells, which appeared more diverse than memory cells. Whether proliferating Tregs in siplizumab cultures suppress was not functionally confirmed. Neither a naive nor a memory phenotype was assignable to roughly 80-96% of proliferating CD4+ or CD8+ clones.

Assay used: immunoSEQ multiplex PCR; TCRdb lists only in-frame clones, some missing. The table lists under 70,000 clones, around 80% of them singletons. This clone was found a few times. Its antigen is unknown. The junction and the germline gene differ at one end; a read error may be behind it. This CDR3 is 12 amino acids long. Germline V gene lookup returns CDR1 SGHVS and CDR2 FQNEAQ. This receptor was obtained from a human donor in good health. Sequencing was performed on memory CD4+ T cells sorted from blood. This rearrangement joins TRBV7-8 to TRBJ1-6; D not resolved. The CDR3 DNA sequence: TGTGCCAGCAGCTTAGCGATGTCTCCCCCCCGGTTT. Residues: CASSLAMSPPRF.